The clone carrying this T cell receptor (beta chain) was seen ten or more times. Germline V gene sequence: CDR1 WSHSY, CDR2 SAAADI. The CDR3 loop spans 13 amino acids. The V and J ends lost 10 bases and 3 bases, in that order; junction bases with no gene match: 5. TCRdb itself ran the 5' RACE reads through MiXCR, one entry per CDR3 protein. The sample has over 55,000 distinct CDR3 sequences; nearly 30% are singletons. Sequencing was carried out using tumor-infiltrating naive CD4+ T cells sorted from the breast tumor. The subset is: naive CD4+ T cells, CD4+CD45RA+CD25-. This clonotype was obtained from a female donor with breast cancer. The chain employs TRBV10-2 and TRBJ1-2; 10 nucleotides align to TRBD1. The CDR3 here is CATAGTGDYGYTF. CDR3 DNA: TGCGCCACTGCCGGGACAGGGGACTATGGCTACACCTTC.